The 30 T cell receptor beta chains below were found in one sample sequenced in a study of blood T cell repertoires in COVID-19. The table came from immunoSEQ multiplex PCR; TCRdb's copy has only in-frame clones and leaves some out. The sample yields approximately 110,000 clones, over 65% seen once. Input material: peripheral blood. Source of these receptors: a human donor with acute or convalescent COVID-19. The donor label of this sample is uncertain.

This sequence joins TRBV19 and TRBJ2-1; possible D gene TRBD2, 6 bases. The CDR3 is made up of 14 amino acids. Germline assignment: CDR1 LNHDA and CDR2 SQIVND (reference sequence). V shed 6 bases and J shed 1 base, with 10 bases lying between them. CDR3 in amino acids: CASRGEVSYNEQFF. In nucleotides, the CDR3 is TGTGCCAGTAGGGGGGAGGTTTCCTACAATGAGCAGTTCTTC.

The rearrangement links TRBV18 to TRBJ2-3; tentative D call: TRBD1 (5 bases). This CDR3 is 15 amino acids long. The germline V gene has CDR1 KGHSH and CDR2 LQKENI. Trimming took off 2 bases at V and 6 bases at J, with 15 bases between the two ends. The CDR3, as DNA: TGTGCCAGCTCACCAGGGTCAGGGTTTTACGATACGCAGTATTTT. Protein product: CASSPGSGFYDTQYF.

The chain joins TRBV7-6 to TRBJ2-2; D is perhaps TRBD2 (7 bases). This CDR3 region has 16 residues. Trimming removed 1 base from V and 6 bases from J, with 15 bases in between. Germline V gene lookup returns CDR1 SGHVS and CDR2 FNYEAQ. The CDR3: CASSLDRGGRPGELFF. The CDR3 nucleotides are TGTGCCAGCAGCTTAGATAGGGGGGGAAGACCCGGGGAGCTGTTTTTT.

This clone was counted between two and nine times. The chain combines TRBV18 with TRBJ2-1, with 7 bases lining up with TRBD2. The CDR3 spans 18 residues. Germline trimming cut 3 bases from V and 1 base from J; bases unmatched to any gene: 12. The germline gives CDR1 KGHSH, CDR2 LQKENI. The CDR3 region is CASSPTSSGGGSYNEQFF. The CDR3 bases are TGTGCCAGCTCACCGACTTCATCTGGGGGGGGGTCCTACAATGAGCAGTTCTTC.

The chain carries TRBV12-3 or TRBV12-4 and TRBJ2-3, with a weak D call TRBD2 (6 bases). The CDR3 is 13 amino acids. Trimming removed 8 bases from V and 6 bases from J, with 15 bases in between. The CDR3 spells CASGRTAGDTQYF. CDR3 nucleotide sequence: TGTGCCAGCGGCCGGACCGCGGGGGATACGCAGTATTTT.

Details on this clone: Germline and junction disagree at one end, which may indicate a read error. The rearrangement links TRBV7-8 to TRBJ2-7; a weak D match, TRBD1 (5 bases). Germline V CDR1 and CDR2: SGHVS, FQNEAQ. This CDR3 region has 12 residues. The CDR3 here is CASSLAGGNRHF. In DNA, the CDR3 is TGTGCCAGCAGCTTAGCTGGTGGGAACAGGCACTTC.

This chain connects TRBV7-9 to TRBJ2-5; D perhaps matches TRBD2 (5 bases). Germline assignment: CDR1 SEHNR and CDR2 FQNEAQ (reference sequence). With 5 bases removed from V and 0 bases from J, the gap between germline ends came to 19 bases. This CDR3 comprises 17 residues. The CDR3 sequence is CASSRPAGSLYQETQYF. CDR3 coding DNA: TGTGCCAGCAGCCGGCCCGCGGGCAGCCTGTACCAAGAGACCCAGTACTTC.

The V call is TRBV27, the J call TRBJ1-5, with D unresolved. Per germline, CDR1 MNHEY and CDR2 SMNVEV (reference sequence). The germline V and J ends were trimmed by 4 bases and 3 bases, with 7 bases remaining between them. The CDR3 length is 13 residues. Here the CDR3 DNA reads TGTGCCAGCAGTTATAGTTACAATCAGCCCCAGCATTTT. This codes for CASSYSYNQPQHF.

The rearrangement joins TRBV7-2 to TRBJ2-7; no clear D gene. CDR3 length equals 13 residues. The germline gives CDR1 SGHTA, CDR2 FQGNSA. V lost 5 bases and J 2 bases, leaving 10 bases between the germline ends. CDR3 sequence: CASSPPQAYEQYF. For the CDR3, the DNA is TGTGCCAGCAGCCCGCCCCAGGCCTACGAGCAGTACTTC.

This chain connects TRBV19 to TRBJ1-2; weak D call: TRBD1 (6 bases). CDR1 and CDR2 from the germline V gene are LNHDA and SQIVND (reference sequence). Deletions cut 5 bases from V and 4 bases from J, with 14 bases between. CDR3 length: 14 amino acids. The CDR3 sequence is CASSSRTELYGYTF. The CDR3 DNA reads as TGTGCCAGTAGTTCCCGGACAGAACTCTATGGCTACACCTTC.

This clone was observed many times. The chain uses TRBV5-1 and TRBJ2-2; D is ambiguous. The V and J ends lost 2 bases and 0 bases respectively, with 5 bases between them. Germline values: CDR1 SGHRS, CDR2 YFSETQ. The CDR3 is 14 residues long. The CDR3 sequence is CASSLPTNTGELFF. DNA for the CDR3: TGCGCCAGCAGCTTACCTACGAACACCGGGGAGCTGTTTTTT.

The chain has TRBV5-1 and TRBJ1-1; 8 positions match TRBD1. Germline lookup yields CDR1 SGHRS and CDR2 YFSETQ. Losses at the gene ends were 6 bases for V and 3 bases for J; bases not matched to a gene: 1. The CDR3 length is 12 residues. CDR3 region: CASKTGDTEAFF. CDR3 nucleotide sequence: TGCGCCAGCAAGACAGGGGACACTGAAGCTTTCTTT.

The chain couples TRBV2 to TRBJ1-3, with a tentative D call TRBD1 (5 bases). V was clipped by 6 bases and J by 0 bases, with 18 bases between them. CDR1 and CDR2 (germline): SNHLY, FYNNEI. The CDR3 sequence is 17 residues long. CDR3 residues: CASRGDLGLFSGNTIYF. The DNA of the CDR3 is TGTGCCAGCAGGGGGGACTTGGGTCTCTTCTCTGGAAACACCATATATTTT.

The gene calls are TRBV28 and TRBJ1-1; D is perhaps TRBD1 (5 bases). The CDR3 covers 14 residues. CDR1 is MDHEN, CDR2 SYDVKM, per germline. With 0 bases removed from V and 5 bases from J, the gap between germline ends came to 10 bases. This CDR3 is CASSLWSGRTEAFF. The CDR3 coding sequence is TGTGCCAGCAGTTTATGGTCAGGGAGGACTGAAGCTTTCTTT.

This clone was seen ten or more times. V usage is TRBV4-1 and J usage is TRBJ2-3, with 9 bases matching TRBD1. The V gene's germline CDR1 is MGHRA and CDR2 YSYEKL. The CDR3 totals 17 residues. The trim removed 4 bases at V and 4 bases at J, leaving 12 bases unmatched. CDR3 nucleotide sequence: TGCGCCAGCAGCCGCACCCCCGGGACAGGGAGGGCAGATACGCAGTATTTT. Amino acid sequence: CASSRTPGTGRADTQYF.

This clone has a handful of counts. The V gene is TRBV28, the J gene TRBJ1-5; 8 bases are shared with TRBD1. With V trimmed by 2 bases and J by 0 bases, 0 bases remained unmatched. The CDR3 is 15 amino acids. The V gene's germline CDR1 is MDHEN and CDR2 SYDVKM. The CDR3 DNA reads TGTGCCAGCAGTTTAGGGACAGGTAGCAATCAGCCCCAGCATTTT. Residues: CASSLGTGSNQPQHF. Together with reference TRBV28 and TRBJ1-5, the CDR3 gives the full variable domain: DVKVTQSSRYLVKRTGEKVFLECVQDMDHENMFWYRQDPGLGLRLIYFSYDVKMKEKGDIPEGYSVSREKKERFSLILESASTNQTSMYLCASSLGTGSNQPQHFGDGTRLSIL.

This clone appeared a few times. The V call is TRBV18, the J call TRBJ2-7, with 11 bases identical to TRBD1. Germline V gene lookup returns CDR1 KGHSH and CDR2 LQKENI. The CDR3 has 15 amino acids. Losses at the gene ends were 6 bases for V and 5 bases for J; bases not matched to a gene: 9. CDR3 sequence: CASSPGQGAENEQYV. The CDR3 DNA follows: TGTGCCAGCTCCCCTGGACAGGGGGCTGAGAACGAGCAGTACGTC.

The V call is TRBV7-9, the J call TRBJ2-1, with a possible D match to TRBD1 (5 bases). The CDR3 consists of 13 residues. Trimming removed 5 bases from V and 12 bases from J, with 17 bases in between. CDR1 SEHNR and CDR2 FQNEAQ come from the germline V gene (reference sequence). The CDR3 nucleotides are TGTGCCAGCAGCCCCCTTACGCAGGGTTGGCAGTTCTTC. Translation: CASSPLTQGWQFF.

The chain combines TRBV5-1 with TRBJ2-1; TRBD1 is a possible D gene (5 bases). Germline CDR1 is SGHRS and CDR2 is YFSETQ. The CDR3 contains 14 residues. Trimming took 7 bases from V and 0 from J, leaving 11 bases between them. In DNA, the CDR3 is TGCGCCAGCGCCTGGGGCAACTCCTACAATGAGCAGTTCTTC. It yields the protein CASAWGNSYNEQFF.

This clone was picked up one time. The rearrangement uses TRBV27 and TRBJ1-2; TRBD1 matches 7 bases. This CDR3 is 16 amino acids long. CDR1 is MNHEY, CDR2 SMNVEV, per germline (reference sequence). V shed 6 bases, J shed 0 bases, and the junction held 10 bases outside the gene matches. The CDR3 nucleotides read TGTGCCAGCAGGCCTCCACCGACAGGGCCTAACTATGGCTACACCTTC. Encoded protein: CASRPPPTGPNYGYTF.

The chain joins TRBV3-1 (or the pseudogene TRBV3-2) to TRBJ1-1, with a tentative D call TRBD1 (6 bases). The V gene's germline CDR1 is LGHDT and CDR2 YNNKEL (reference sequence). The CDR3 loop spans 13 amino acids. V was trimmed by 4 bases and J by 3 bases, leaving 9 bases between them. The CDR3 reads CASSPYRDTEAFF. CDR3 coding DNA: TGTGCCAGCAGCCCATACAGGGACACTGAAGCTTTCTTT.

The CDR3 spells CASSSGGVGPSNYGYTF. In nucleotides, the CDR3 is TGCGCCAGCAGCAGTGGGGGGGTCGGACCCTCTAACTATGGCTACACCTTC. The J gene is TRBJ1-2, the V gene TRBV5-1, with D possibly TRBD1 on 5 matching bases. Germline lookup yields CDR1 SGHRS and CDR2 YFSETQ. The CDR3 extends over 17 amino acids. The V end was cut by 4 bases, the J end by 0 bases, with 19 bases between.

The gene calls are TRBV7-2 and TRBJ2-1; 10 bases align to TRBD2. CDR1 is SGHTA, CDR2 FQGNSA, per germline. The CDR3 totals 14 residues. The ends lost 7 bases at V and 7 bases at J; junction bases unmatched: 7. CDR3 sequence: CASTQAGGLNEQFF. The CDR3 DNA sequence: TGTGCCAGCACCCAAGCGGGGGGGCTGAATGAGCAGTTCTTC.

This chain joins TRBV19 and TRBJ2-3; TRBD2 matches at 7 bases. Looked up from germline, CDR1 is LNHDA and CDR2 is SQIVND (reference sequence). The CDR3 is made up of 15 amino acids. The trim removed 3 bases at V and 2 bases at J, leaving 5 bases unmatched. CDR3 nucleotide sequence: TGTGCCAGTAGTATGACCGGGAGGACCACAGATACGCAGTATTTT. It encodes CASSMTGRTTDTQYF.

V and J are TRBV11-2 and TRBJ2-6; tentative D call: TRBD1 (5 bases). V was pared by 1 base and J by 1 base, with 8 bases between. Germline V lookup: CDR1 SGHAT, CDR2 FQNNGV. This CDR3 has 16 residues. CDR3: CASSLVHRSGANVLTF. The CDR3 nucleotides read TGTGCCAGCAGCTTAGTCCACAGGTCTGGGGCCAACGTCCTGACTTTC.

This clone appeared many times. J is TRBJ1-5 and V is TRBV19; 8 positions agree with TRBD1. The CDR3 covers 14 residues. Germline V gene data show CDR1 as LNHDA and CDR2 as SQIVND (reference sequence). V lost 5 bases, J lost 6 bases, and 6 bases stayed unmatched. CDR3 region: CASSYSGGRQPQHF. The CDR3 nucleotides read TGTGCCAGTAGTTATTCAGGGGGCCGTCAGCCCCAGCATTTT.

The V and J genes are TRBV28 and TRBJ2-7; D is perhaps TRBD1 (6 bases). The CDR3 contains 16 residues. Trimming took 4 bases from V and 2 from J, leaving 18 bases between them. In germline, CDR1 is MDHEN, CDR2 SYDVKM. The CDR3, as DNA: TGTGCCAGCAGTTCCCCGACAGGCGGATATACCTACGAGCAGTACGTC. Residues: CASSSPTGGYTYEQYV.

The chain joins TRBV30 to TRBJ2-5, with 9 bases fitting TRBD2. V was pared by 0 bases and J by 4 bases, with 6 bases of the junction left unmatched. This CDR3 is 15 amino acids long. Germline-derived CDR1 and CDR2 are GTSNPN and SVGIG (reference sequence). The CDR3 sequence is CAWSVGRGGRETQYF. For the CDR3, the DNA is TGTGCCTGGAGTGTCGGGCGGGGGGGCCGAGAGACCCAGTACTTC.

For this clone: The same CDR3 arises from other DNA sequences in this sample as well. The chain recombines TRBV5-1 with TRBJ2-5, with D possibly TRBD1 on 5 matching bases. CDR3 size: 13 residues. Germline CDR1 and CDR2: SGHRS and YFSETQ. Deletions cut 0 bases from V and 5 bases from J, with 8 bases between. CDR3 residues: CASSLGGGETQYF. The CDR3 DNA is TGCGCCAGCAGCTTGGGGGGCGGTGAGACCCAGTACTTC.

CDR3 residues: CASSQVSFLRGGEDNEQFF. The CDR3 bases are TGTGCCAGCAGCCAAGTTTCCTTCTTACGGGGGGGCGAAGACAATGAGCAGTTCTTC. The J gene is TRBJ2-1, the V gene TRBV3-1 (or the pseudogene TRBV3-2); 8 bases match TRBD2. V gave up 1 base and J gave up 5 bases; unmatched junction bases: 16. The CDR3 loop spans 19 amino acids. Germline assignment: CDR1 LGHDT and CDR2 YNNKEL (reference sequence).